One sample yielded the 8 T cell receptor beta chains listed below, sequenced in a study of T cell repertoires in ileal Crohn's disease. Here immunoSEQ multiplex PCR was the method, and the copy in TCRdb shows in-frame clones only, minus some. The sample has roughly 13,000 clones, less than 85% seen once. The time point is: inflamed ileum from the surgical specimen. Sequencing was done on a sample of ileal tissue. The receptors were gathered from an adult with Crohn's disease.

In its sample, this clone was seen a few times. This chain uses TRBV6-5 with TRBJ1-1, with TRBD1 as a possible D gene (5 bases). Trimming pared 1 base from V and 8 bases from J, leaving 20 bases between. Per germline, CDR1 MNHEY and CDR2 SVGAGI. This CDR3 is 16 amino acids long. CDR3 in amino acids: CASSYLRGPPGGEAFF. The DNA of the CDR3 is TGTGCCAGCAGTTACTTGAGGGGACCCCCTGGGGGGGAAGCTTTCTTT.

This clone was counted a single time. The chain joins TRBV15 to TRBJ1-3; 8 bases agree with TRBD1. The CDR3 runs to 15 residues. Germline V gives CDR1 LNHNV, CDR2 YYDKDF (reference sequence). V was clipped by 3 bases and J by 4 bases; unmatched bases: 5. The CDR3 loop reads CATSREGQGGNTIYF. The CDR3 DNA reads TGTGCCACCAGCAGGGAAGGACAGGGCGGAAACACCATATATTTT.

This clone appeared a few times. The chain is built from TRBV4-2 and TRBJ1-1; D not resolved. Per the germline V gene, CDR1 is LGHNA and CDR2 is YNFKEQ. The CDR3 runs 15 residues. Trimming removed 3 bases at V and 0 bases at J, with 11 bases between. CDR3: CASSQVGRMNTEAFF. CDR3 DNA: TGTGCCAGCAGCCAGGTCGGCCGGATGAACACTGAAGCTTTCTTT.

This clone has only a few counts. The J gene is TRBJ1-2, the V gene TRBV25-1; D is unclear. The CDR3 consists of 11 residues. Germline assignment: CDR1 MGHDK and CDR2 SYGVNS. V was clipped by 6 bases and J by 0 bases, with 2 bases between them. Here the CDR3 DNA reads TGTGCCAGCAGGACTAACTATGGCTACACCTTC. This translates into CASRTNYGYTF.

CDR3 residues: CASSQAGQGFSPLHF. The CDR3 nucleotides read TGTGCCAGCAGCCAAGCGGGACAGGGGTTCTCACCCCTCCACTTT. This chain joins TRBV14 and TRBJ1-6; the match to TRBD1 covers 10 bases. CDR1 and CDR2 from the germline V gene are SGHDN and FVKESK. V dropped 1 base and J dropped 10; count of bases not matched to a gene: 4. This CDR3 is built from 15 residues.

The genes are TRBV6-5 and TRBJ1-2; D ambiguous. The CDR3 is 13 residues long. The germline V gene has CDR1 MNHEY and CDR2 SVGAGI. Trimming shortened V by 5 bases and J by 4 bases, and 11 bases separated the two germline ends. The CDR3 bases are TGTGCCAGCAGTAGAGAATCAATCTATGGCTACACCTTC. It encodes CASSRESIYGYTF.

This clone was counted once. The chain has TRBV7-8 and TRBJ2-2; maybe TRBD2 (7 bases). The germline gives CDR1 SGHVS, CDR2 FQNEAQ. Trimming shortened V by 1 base and J by 4 bases, and 13 bases separated the two germline ends. The CDR3 loop spans 16 amino acids. DNA of the CDR3: TGTGCCAGCAGCTTAGTTAGGCGGGGGCCCACCGGGGAGCTGTTTTTT. The encoded protein is CASSLVRRGPTGELFF.

The chain combines TRBV5-1 with TRBJ2-7, with D hard to call. Germline V gives CDR1 SGHRS, CDR2 YFSETQ. The CDR3 contains 13 residues. V was pared by 3 bases and J by 3 bases, with 10 bases between. CDR3 in amino acids: CASSSAPLYEQYF. The CDR3 DNA reads as TGCGCCAGCAGCTCTGCACCCCTCTACGAGCAGTACTTC.